The sequence of this T cell receptor (beta chain) was determined in a study of cytomegalovirus exposure and HLA in healthy donors. Study results and limitations: For most TCR sequences rarity was the rule, although some public TCRs occurred in many donors. According to an earlier analysis, most TCR beta V segments yielded productive rearrangements about 87% or about 30% of the time. The analysis excluded some indistinguishable V segments, including TRBV6-2 and TRBV6-3. Associated with HLA alleles at 0.05 false discovery rate in a later analysis were some 18,000 TCR beta sequences.

CDR1 SQVTM and CDR2 ANQGSEA come from the germline V gene. V lost 7 bases to trimming and J lost 4 bases; unmatched junction nucleotides: 9. CDR3 length: 14 residues. Details on this clone: Its antigen is undetermined.

Primers: 60 Vbeta forward and 13 Jbeta reverse. The table came from immunoSEQ multiplex PCR; TCRdb's copy has only in-frame clones and leaves some out. The sample records some 89,000 clones, more than 80% being singletons. The sequence derives from a woman aged 25 to 45 in good health and CMV-seronegative. V usage is TRBV29-1 and J usage is TRBJ2-1; TRBD2 matches at 8 bases. What was sequenced was PBMCs. CDR3 sequence: CSGTSGIPYNEQFF. For the CDR3, the DNA is TGCAGCGGAACTAGCGGAATTCCGTACAATGAGCAGTTCTTC.